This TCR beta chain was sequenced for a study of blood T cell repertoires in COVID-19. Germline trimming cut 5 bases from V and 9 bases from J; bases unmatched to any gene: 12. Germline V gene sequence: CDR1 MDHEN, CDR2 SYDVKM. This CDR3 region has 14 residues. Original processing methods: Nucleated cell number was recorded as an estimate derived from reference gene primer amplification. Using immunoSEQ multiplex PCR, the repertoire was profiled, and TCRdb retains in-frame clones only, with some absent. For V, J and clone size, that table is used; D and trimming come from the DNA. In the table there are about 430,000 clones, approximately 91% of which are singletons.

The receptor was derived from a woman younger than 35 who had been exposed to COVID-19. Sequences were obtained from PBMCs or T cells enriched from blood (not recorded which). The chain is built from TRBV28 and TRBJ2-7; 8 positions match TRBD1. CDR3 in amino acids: CASSPRTGSARQYF. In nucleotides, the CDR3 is TGTGCCAGCAGTCCGAGGACAGGGTCGGCTCGGCAGTACTTC.